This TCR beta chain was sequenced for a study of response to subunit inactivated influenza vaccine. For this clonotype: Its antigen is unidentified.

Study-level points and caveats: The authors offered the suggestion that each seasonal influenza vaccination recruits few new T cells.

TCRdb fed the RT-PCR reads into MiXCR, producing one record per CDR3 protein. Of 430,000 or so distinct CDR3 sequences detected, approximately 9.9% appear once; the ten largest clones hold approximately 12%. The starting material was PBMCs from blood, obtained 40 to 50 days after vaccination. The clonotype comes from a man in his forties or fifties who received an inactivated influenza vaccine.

Written as DNA, the CDR3 is TGTGCCATCAGTGAGTCGCAATCGGGGGCCAAAAACATTCAGTACTTC. Amino acid sequence: CAISESQSGAKNIQYF. The V gene is TRBV10-3, the J gene TRBJ2-4, with a weak D call TRBD2 (5 bases). V lost 0 bases to trimming and J lost 1 base, with 10 bases between them. Per germline, CDR1 ENHRY and CDR2 SYGVKD. The CDR3 extends over 16 amino acids.